This TCR beta chain was identified in a study of T cells in Graves' hyperthyroidism and ophthalmopathy. TCR beta CDR3 sequences were amplified from RNA transcripts. The HTBI primer set was used in a first-round RT-PCR of the TCR CDR3. Each CDR3 protein gets one entry after TCRdb re-called the multiplex PCR reads with MiXCR. The sample lists around 400,000 distinct CDR3 sequences, less than 20% occurring once. This clonotype has at least ten counts. This TCR was recovered from a woman in her late teens or twenties with Graves' hyperthyroidism that later progressed to Graves' ophthalmopathy. The sequencing input was blood.

CDR3 in amino acids: CSAEDRTSGAKEQFF. In nucleotides, the CDR3 is TGCAGTGCTGAGGACCGGACTAGCGGGGCCAAAGAGCAGTTCTTC. The gene calls are TRBV20-1 and TRBJ2-1; 12 bases match TRBD2. From germline, CDR1 is DFQATT and CDR2 SNEGSKA (reference sequence). This CDR3 comprises 15 residues. Trimming cost V 5 bases and J 10 bases; bases outside gene matches: 12.